This TCR beta chain was captured by sequencing in a study of response to subunit inactivated influenza vaccine. Study results and limitations: Authors proposed each seasonal influenza vaccination draws in few new T cells.

TCRdb re-analysed the RT-PCR reads in MiXCR, keeping a single row per CDR3 protein. The table has over 750,000 distinct CDR3 sequences, 21% seen once; the top ten hold about 9.4%. This CDR3 contains 12 residues. Germline V gene sequence: CDR1 SGHAT, CDR2 FQNNGV. Deletions cut 3 bases from V and 8 bases from J, with 10 bases between. This clonotype has only a few counts. Its target is unknown. The chain recombines TRBV11-2 with TRBJ1-2; D gene ambiguous. This sample comprised PBMCs from blood, obtained 4 to 6 days after vaccination. The sequence came from a man between 50 and 59 years old who received an inactivated influenza vaccine. This CDR3 is CASSFQEYGYTF. Written as DNA, the CDR3 is TGTGCCAGCAGCTTTCAGGAGTACGGCTACACCTTC.